The clone carrying this T cell receptor beta chain is a singleton in its sample. The data belong to a study of shared clonotypes between healthy human individuals. TCRdb's table, derived via immunoSEQ multiplex PCR, lists solely in-frame clones and lacks some. This table has more than 900,000 clones, approximately 78% appearing once. Germline values: CDR1 SGHVS, CDR2 FQNEAQ. The CDR3 extends over 15 amino acids. V was clipped by 1 base and J by 5 bases, with 11 bases between them. This TCR was recovered from a man aged 18-30 years in good health. Some clones in this sample may be carry-over from other donors' samples. The sequenced sample was memory CD4+ T cells from PBMCs. Indicated subset: CD45RA-negative fraction. The V gene is TRBV7-8, the J gene TRBJ1-4; possibly TRBD1 for D (5 bases). CDR3 loop: CASSLGLGGNEKLFF. The DNA for the CDR3 is TGTGCCAGCAGCTTAGGGCTGGGGGGGAATGAAAAACTGTTTTTT.